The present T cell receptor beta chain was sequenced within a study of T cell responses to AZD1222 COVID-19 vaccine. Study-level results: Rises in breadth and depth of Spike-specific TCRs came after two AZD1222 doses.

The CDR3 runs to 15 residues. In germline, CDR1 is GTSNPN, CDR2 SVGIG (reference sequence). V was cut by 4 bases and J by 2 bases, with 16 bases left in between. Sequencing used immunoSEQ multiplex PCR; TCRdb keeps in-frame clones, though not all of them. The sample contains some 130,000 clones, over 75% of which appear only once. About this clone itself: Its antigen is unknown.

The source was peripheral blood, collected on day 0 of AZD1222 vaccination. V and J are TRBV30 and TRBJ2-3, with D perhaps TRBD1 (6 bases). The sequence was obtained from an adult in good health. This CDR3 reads CAWTLTGSFTDTQYF. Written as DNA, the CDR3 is TGTGCCTGGACATTAACAGGGAGCTTCACAGATACGCAGTATTTT.